Each of the 9 T cell receptor beta chains below was sequenced from the same sample in a study of blood T cell repertoires in COVID-19 (dated by TCRdb to 2020 to 2021). Library prep was done by the immunoSEQ multiplex PCR assay. The table was pulled from immuneACCESS by TCRdb, which kept in-frame rearrangements only. Such tables lose some clones; where checked, under half of the loss comes from unresolved V genes, and the rest has no known cause. Recorded for this sample are over 200,000 clones; 81% of them occurred a single time. Approximately 9% of the sample rests with the top ten. The sequencing input was PBMCs or T cells enriched from blood (not recorded which). The receptors come from a woman between 45 and 60 years old with acute COVID-19.

The gene calls are TRBV9 and TRBJ2-2, with TRBD1 matching 9 bases. Germline V gene lookup returns CDR1 SGDLS and CDR2 YYNGEE. V was clipped by 3 bases and J by 6 bases; unmatched bases: 6. CDR3 length: 15 amino acids. Here the CDR3 reads CASSAGTGTSGELFF. Written as DNA, the CDR3 is TGTGCCAGCAGCGCGGGGACAGGGACTTCCGGGGAGCTGTTTTTT.

This chain joins TRBV18 and TRBJ2-2; 7 positions match TRBD1. CDR1 is KGHSH and CDR2 is LQKENI in the germline V gene. The ends lost 4 bases at V and 6 bases at J; junction bases unmatched: 2. The CDR3 sequence is 13 residues long. DNA of the CDR3: TGTGCCAGCTCACACGGGACAGCCGGGGAGCTGTTTTTT. As protein: CASSHGTAGELFF.

V gene TRBV29-1 combines with J gene TRBJ2-7; D remains ambiguous. Germline CDR1 and CDR2: SQVTM and ANQGSEA. The ends were cut back, 2 bases at V and 0 bases at J, with 8 bases in the middle. The CDR3 extends over 13 amino acids. The CDR3 loop is CSVENHISYEQYF. DNA for the CDR3: TGCAGCGTTGAAAACCACATCTCCTACGAGCAGTACTTC.

The chain couples TRBV21-1 to TRBJ1-6; no check of the table's D call, TRBD1, against the DNA was made. TRBV21-1 is a pseudogene. CDR3 length: 15 amino acids. The CDR3 region is CASSTPGTGLPPLHF. The CDR3 DNA is TGTGCCAGCAGCACTCCCGGGACAGGGCTTCCACCCCTCCACTTT.

The chain is built from TRBV19 and TRBJ1-2; tentative D call: TRBD1 (6 bases). This CDR3 comprises 14 residues. V lost 2 bases, J lost 6 bases, and 13 bases lay in between. CDR1 and CDR2 from the germline V gene are LNHDA and SQIVND (reference sequence). CDR3 sequence: CASSIMAGVDGYTF. The CDR3 DNA follows: TGTGCCAGTAGTATAATGGCAGGGGTCGATGGCTACACCTTC.

V gene TRBV3-1 (or the pseudogene TRBV3-2) combines with J gene TRBJ2-7; D possibly corresponds to TRBD1 (5 bases). Germline V lookup: CDR1 LGHDT, CDR2 YNNKEL (reference sequence). V was cut by 1 base and J by 6 bases, with 16 bases left in between. The CDR3 sequence is 15 residues long. As DNA, the CDR3 is TGTGCCAGCAGCCAAGCAGGGCTTGTGGTTTGCGAGCAGTACTTC. The encoded protein is CASSQAGLVVCEQYF.

The chain uses TRBV4-1 and TRBJ2-5; the match to TRBD1 covers 7 bases. Looked up from germline, CDR1 is MGHRA and CDR2 is YSYEKL. The CDR3 covers 16 residues. V trimming: 0 bases; J trimming: 3 bases; junction bases outside the gene matches: 7. In DNA form, the CDR3 reads TGCGCCAGCAGCCAAGAGTCCTTCGGGACAGAAGAGACCCAGTACTTC. As protein: CASSQESFGTEETQYF.

The chain carries TRBV6-6 and TRBJ1-2; 7 bases are shared with TRBD1. Germline V gives CDR1 MNHNY, CDR2 SVGAGI (reference sequence). The CDR3 totals 16 residues. V shed 6 bases, J shed 4 bases, and the junction held 14 bases outside the gene matches. CDR3 DNA sequence: TGTGCCAGCAGCGCACCTCAAGGACAGGAGCCCTATGGCTACACCTTC. Translation gives CASSAPQGQEPYGYTF.

The chain uses TRBV5-4 and TRBJ1-1; 9 bases fit TRBD1. The length of the CDR3 is 13 residues. With 5 bases clipped from V and 4 bases from J, the junction kept 3 bases outside the gene matches. The germline V gene encodes CDR1 SGHNT and CDR2 YYREEE (reference sequence). The DNA for the CDR3 is TGTGCCAGCAGACTGACAGGGGGCACTGAAGCTTTCTTT. Translated, it gives CASRLTGGTEAFF.